This entry lists 13 T cell receptor beta chains sequenced from one sample in a study of monozygotic twins with inflammatory bowel disease. TCRdb re-called the 5' RACE reads and gives one entry per CDR3 protein, without DNA. The table for this sample gives around 150,000 distinct CDR3 sequences. Material: blood. Receptors were obtained from a human donor with ulcerative colitis or Crohn's disease, or a healthy co-twin of an affected twin (not recorded which).

The rearrangement uses TRBV20-1 and TRBJ1-1. CDR1 is DFQATT and CDR2 is SNEGSKA in the germline V gene (reference sequence). The CDR3 runs 14 residues. The CDR3 is CSARVWGAATEAFF.

The chain couples TRBV3-1 to TRBJ2-2. CDR1 is LGHDT, CDR2 YNNKEL, per germline (reference sequence). The CDR3 is made up of 14 amino acids. The CDR3 reads CASSLRPNTGELFF.

V gene TRBV20-1 combines with J gene TRBJ2-1; with no DNA, the TCRdb D assignment of TRBD2 cannot be verified. CDR1 and CDR2 (germline): DFQATT, SNEGSKA (reference sequence). The CDR3 spans 13 residues. The CDR3: CSARLVDGNEQFF.

The chain uses TRBV7-2 and TRBJ2-3; TCRdb gives TRBD2 as the D gene, but with no DNA this cannot be confirmed. The CDR3 is made up of 15 amino acids. Germline CDR1 reads SGHTA; CDR2 reads FQGNSA. CDR3 in amino acids: CASSLRGQGTDTQYF.

This sequence joins TRBV9 and TRBJ2-3. Germline CDR1 and CDR2: SGDLS and YYNGEE. The CDR3 spans 12 residues. The CDR3 spells CASSVLGDTQYF.

V gene TRBV12-3 or TRBV12-4 combines with J gene TRBJ2-5; the D call of TRBD1 rests on TCRdb alone, since no DNA is present to check it. The CDR3 length is 16 residues. This chain's CDR3 is CASSQRQGAVGETQYF.

The CDR3 sequence is CASSASGTGAYEQYF. This chain uses TRBV25-1 with TRBJ2-7; TCRdb's D call, TRBD1, is unchecked because there is no DNA. The CDR3 runs to 15 residues. Germline CDR1 reads MGHDK; CDR2 reads SYGVNS.

This chain joins TRBV12-3 or TRBV12-4 and TRBJ2-3. The CDR3 is 13 amino acids. The CDR3 loop reads CASGLEIQATQYF.

V and J are TRBV5-6 and TRBJ1-3; TCRdb proposes TRBD1, but this gene call is untestable without DNA. This CDR3 has 15 residues. Germline CDR1 is SGHDT and CDR2 is YYEEEE. The CDR3 here is CASSVTGSSGNTIYF.

This chain uses TRBV12-3 or TRBV12-4 with TRBJ2-7; the D call from TCRdb, TRBD2, cannot be confirmed without DNA. CDR3 length: 14 amino acids. The CDR3 region is CASSLGLEHYEQYF.

V gene TRBV5-6 combines with J gene TRBJ1-1. Germline V gene lookup returns CDR1 SGHDT and CDR2 YYEEEE. This CDR3 contains 15 residues. CDR3: CASSLGRGRAKEAFF. The variable domain in full, completed from reference TRBV5-6 and TRBJ1-1, reads DAGVTQSPTHLIKTRGQQVTLRCSPKSGHDTVSWYQQALGQGPQFIFQYYEEEERQRGNFPDRFSGHQFPNYSSELNVNALLLGDSALYLCASSLGRGRAKEAFFGQGTRLTVV.

Here the CDR3 reads CASSSGQGAGNTIYF. This chain connects TRBV7-3 to TRBJ1-3; TCRdb proposes TRBD1, but this gene call is untestable without DNA. Germline V gene lookup returns CDR1 SGHTA and CDR2 FQGTGA. CDR3 length: 15 amino acids.

This chain connects TRBV20-1 to TRBJ2-7; the D call of TRBD1 rests on TCRdb alone, since no DNA is present to check it. Per the germline V gene, CDR1 is DFQATT and CDR2 is SNEGSKA (reference sequence). The CDR3 sequence is 14 residues long. This chain's CDR3 is CSALQRQGSYEQYF.